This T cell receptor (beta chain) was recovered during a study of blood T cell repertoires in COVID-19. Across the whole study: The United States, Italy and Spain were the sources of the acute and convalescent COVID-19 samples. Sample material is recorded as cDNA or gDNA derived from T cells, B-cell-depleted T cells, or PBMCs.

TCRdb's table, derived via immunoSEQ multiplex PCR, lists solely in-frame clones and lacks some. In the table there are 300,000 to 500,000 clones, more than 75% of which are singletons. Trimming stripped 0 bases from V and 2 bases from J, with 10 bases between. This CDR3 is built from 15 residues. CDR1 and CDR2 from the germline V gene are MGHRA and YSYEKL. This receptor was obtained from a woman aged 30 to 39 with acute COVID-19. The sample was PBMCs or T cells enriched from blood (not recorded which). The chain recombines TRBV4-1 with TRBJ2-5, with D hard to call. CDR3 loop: CASSQDLPQQETQYF. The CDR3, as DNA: TGCGCCAGCAGCCAAGATTTACCTCAGCAAGAGACCCAGTACTTC.